The subject of this entry is one T cell receptor beta chain. Germline CDR1 MRHNA, CDR2 SNTAGT. The CDR3 length is 14 residues. V lost 5 bases and J lost 7, with 15 bases in between. Method: immunoSEQ multiplex PCR; TCRdb's copy keeps in-frame clones and lacks some. The table has roughly 100,000 clones, roughly nine tenths seen once. The sample is drawn from a study of blood T cell repertoires in COVID-19. About the research overall: Sites in the United States, Italy and Spain provided acute and convalescent COVID-19 samples.

This TCR was sampled from an elderly woman in a cohort sampled during active COVID-19. Source material: peripheral blood. The chain links TRBV6-4 to TRBJ2-1, with D maybe TRBD1 (5 bases). The CDR3 DNA sequence: TGTGCCAGCAGTCCATGGCAGGGTATGAATGAGCAGTTCTTC. This sequence encodes CASSPWQGMNEQFF.